A selection of T cell receptor beta chains follows, all from one sample in a study of shared clonotypes between healthy human individuals. Repertoires were generated with immunoSEQ multiplex PCR, while TCRdb's copy carries only in-frame clones and drops some. The sample has approximately 320,000 clones; less than 85% are singletons. The sequenced sample consisted of memory CD4+ T cells sorted from blood. These receptors were taken from a man aged 30-40 years in good health. Both conserved end residues are part of each CDR3. D genes are given only for firm matches. Only part of the rows carry a size: once, few, many, or a class if the clone is expanded.

CDR3 DNA,CDR3 protein,V gene,J gene,clone size,D gene
TGTGCCAGCAGCGAGCCCTACGAGCAGTACTTC,CASSEPYEQYF,TRBV2,TRBJ2-7,NA,NA
TGCGCCAGCAGCTTTGGGGGAGCGGATCAGCCCCAGCATTTT,CASSFGGADQPQHF,TRBV5-1,TRBJ1-5,NA,NA
TGTGCCAGCAGCCAGAGAGGGGGCAGTCAAGAGACCCAGTACTTC,CASSQRGGSQETQYF,TRBV6-1,TRBJ2-5,NA,TRBD1
TGTGCCATCAGTGAAAGAGCGGCAGCCCAAGAGACCCAGTACTTC,CAISERAAAQETQYF,TRBV10-3,TRBJ2-5,NA,NA
TGTGCCAGCAGTTTATATGGGTCTGTATCTGGAAACACCATATATTTT,CASSLYGSVSGNTIYF,TRBV27,TRBJ1-3,NA,NA
TGTGCCAGCAGCCTCCGGGACCTCTTGAGCTCCTACGAGCAGTACTTC,CASSLRDLLSSYEQYF,TRBV7-8,TRBJ2-7,NA,NA
TGTGCCAGCAGCCGATCGATACAGGGTATTACCGCTTTCTTT,CASSRSIQGITAFF,TRBV11-2,TRBJ1-1,NA,NA
TGTGCCAGCAGCCCCTCGGACAGGACCTACGAGCAGTACTTC,CASSPSDRTYEQYF,TRBV28,TRBJ2-7,NA,TRBD1
TGTGCCAGCAGCTTTACGGGACAGGGATCCAATGAGCAGTTCTTC,CASSFTGQGSNEQFF,TRBV5-6,TRBJ2-1,NA,TRBD1
TGTGCCAGCAAGTTAGAGAACACTGAAGCTTTCTTT,CASKLENTEAFF,TRBV11-2,TRBJ1-1,NA,NA
TGCGCCAGCAGCCGACTTACAGCGGGGACCTACAATGAGCAGTTCTTC,CASSRLTAGTYNEQFF,TRBV4-3,TRBJ2-1,NA,TRBD2
TGTGCCAGCAGCTTAGGAGACTCCGCTAGGTCCTACAATGAGCAGTTCTTC,CASSLGDSARSYNEQFF,TRBV11-2,TRBJ2-1,few,NA
TGTGCCATGAGAAAGGGGACGTTGAATGGCTACACCTTC,CAMRKGTLNGYTF,TRBV10-3,TRBJ1-2,few,NA
TGTGCCAGCAGCCACGGACCTACCTATGGCTACACCTTC,CASSHGPTYGYTF,TRBV14,TRBJ1-2,many,NA
TGTGCCAGCTCCGTAGCGAGTGAATACGAGCAGTACTTC,CASSVASEYEQYF,TRBV18,TRBJ2-7,once,NA
TGTGCCAGCAGTGACTCGAGCCAGGGGGCGACCGGGGAGCTGTTTTTT,CASSDSSQGATGELFF,TRBV6-4,TRBJ2-2,NA,TRBD1
TGTGCCAGCAGCTTAGCCCCCACCTACGAGCAGTACTTC,CASSLAPTYEQYF,TRBV11-3,TRBJ2-7,NA,NA
TGCAGCGTTGGTCTAGCGGATATAAATGAGCAGTTCTTC,CSVGLADINEQFF,TRBV29-1,TRBJ2-1,NA,TRBD2
TGTGCCAGCAGCACCGGGGGATACTATGGCTACACCTTC,CASSTGGYYGYTF,TRBV6-5,TRBJ1-2,few,NA
TGTGCCAGCTCCCCCATAGCGGTCACAGATACGCAGTATTTT,CASSPIAVTDTQYF,TRBV18,TRBJ2-3,NA,NA
TGCGCCAGCATGGTTCAGACTTTCGGCTACAATGAGCAGTTCTTC,CASMVQTFGYNEQFF,TRBV10-2,TRBJ2-1,NA,NA
TGCGCCAGCAGTGAGATAGCGGTGCCGTCTCAAGAGACCCAGTACTTC,CASSEIAVPSQETQYF,TRBV10-2,TRBJ2-5,NA,NA
TGTGCCACCAGCAGAGACTCCTACGAGCAGTACTTC,CATSRDSYEQYF,TRBV15,TRBJ2-7,NA,NA
TGCAGCGTTGGATCGGGGGGAGAGACCCAGTACTTC,CSVGSGGETQYF,TRBV29-1,TRBJ2-5,NA,TRBD2
TGCGCCAGCAGTGAGTCGCCGGCAGATACGCAGTATTTT,CASSESPADTQYF,TRBV10-1,TRBJ2-3,few,NA
TGTGCCAGCAGCTCGAGCGGAGGGGTCTACAATGAGCAGTTCTTC,CASSSSGGVYNEQFF,TRBV7-2,TRBJ2-1,NA,NA
TGTGCCAGCAGTTTACCAGCGGGTCCCGCCTCCTACAATGAGCAGTTCTTC,CASSLPAGPASYNEQFF,TRBV28,TRBJ2-1,few,NA
TGTGCCAGCAGTGAAAGGCTAGCGGGAGGGGGTGAGCAGTTCTTC,CASSERLAGGGEQFF,TRBV2,TRBJ2-1,once,TRBD2
TGTGCCAGCAGCAGGAGCAGGGGCCGGAGCTCCTACAATGAGCAGTTCTTC,CASSRSRGRSSYNEQFF,TRBV5-6,TRBJ2-1,NA,NA
TGTGCCAGCAGTGAAGCGGGCGGCTACAATGAGCAGTTCTTC,CASSEAGGYNEQFF,TRBV6-1,TRBJ2-1,NA,NA
TGTGCCAGCACGTCCGGGACAGGGGTAGATTTGAATGAGCAGTTCTTC,CASTSGTGVDLNEQFF,TRBV2,TRBJ2-1,once,TRBD1
TGCAGTGCTGGTCGTAACACTGAAGCTTTCTTT,CSAGRNTEAFF,TRBV20-1,TRBJ1-1,NA,NA
TGTGCCAGCAGTTTGGACGGGGGCAATCAGCCCCAGCATTTT,CASSLDGGNQPQHF,TRBV6-5,TRBJ1-5,NA,NA
TGTGCCAGCAGCTTACCCCGCGCTGGAAACACCATATATTTT,CASSLPRAGNTIYF,TRBV7-9,TRBJ1-3,few,NA
TGTGCCAGCAACTTCATCAGCACAGATACGCAGTATTTT,CASNFISTDTQYF,TRBV2,TRBJ2-3,NA,NA
TGTGCCAGCAGATATCCGGGACTAGCGAACACCGGGGAGCTGTTTTTT,CASRYPGLANTGELFF,TRBV2,TRBJ2-2,few,TRBD2
TGTGCCAGCAGCTTTGGGACAGGGGACTACGAGCAGTACTTC,CASSFGTGDYEQYF,TRBV5-5,TRBJ2-7,NA,TRBD1
TGTGCCAGCAGGCCGGGACAGGGGCTTCCATACGAGCAGTACTTC,CASRPGQGLPYEQYF,TRBV2,TRBJ2-7,NA,TRBD1
TGCGCCAGCAGCCAAGAGGGGTCGAACACCGGGGAGCTGTTTTTT,CASSQEGSNTGELFF,TRBV4-3,TRBJ2-2,NA,NA
TGCAGCGTGGGTACGGGGGTTCGGGAGCAGTACTTC,CSVGTGVREQYF,TRBV29-1,TRBJ2-7,NA,NA
TGTGCCAGCAGTTTCGCCCAGGGCGTGGGCACCGGGGAGCTGTTTTTT,CASSFAQGVGTGELFF,TRBV27,TRBJ2-2,NA,NA
TGCGCCAGCAGCCAAGAAGTGCGGGGGCCCCGGTACTTC,CASSQEVRGPRYF,TRBV4-3,TRBJ2-5,NA,NA
TGTGCCAGCTCACGGGACAGGGCTGCTAATGAAAAACTGTTTTTT,CASSRDRAANEKLFF,TRBV18,TRBJ1-4,NA,TRBD1
TGCGCCAGCAGCCCATACGTGAGTGGGGCAGATACGCAGTATTTT,CASSPYVSGADTQYF,TRBV5-1,TRBJ2-3,once,NA
TGCGCCAGCAGCTTGGCCTCAGGGGGAAATTCACCCCTCCACTTT,CASSLASGGNSPLHF,TRBV5-1,TRBJ1-6,NA,TRBD1
TGTGCCAGCAGGAGGGGGAGCAAAAACATTCAGTACTTC,CASRRGSKNIQYF,TRBV6-5,TRBJ2-4,few,NA
TGTGCCAGCTTTAATTCCGGGGAGCTGTTTTTT,CASFNSGELFF,TRBV6-6,TRBJ2-2,once,NA
TGTGCCAGCAGAGGAAGCGGGAGCCCAGATACGCAGTATTTT,CASRGSGSPDTQYF,TRBV28,TRBJ2-3,NA,TRBD2
TGTGCCAGCTCACAGTCGGGACAGGGCATAGGGGAGCAGTACTTC,CASSQSGQGIGEQYF,TRBV18,TRBJ2-7,NA,TRBD1